The sequence of this T cell receptor (beta chain) was determined in a study of blood T cell repertoires in COVID-19. Whole-study context: COVID-19 samples, acute and convalescent, were from the United States, Italy and Spain.

The data were produced by immunoSEQ multiplex PCR, yet TCRdb's version contains in-frame clones alone and is incomplete. Of about 74,000 clones listed, roughly 84% are singletons. The germline CDR1 and CDR2 sequences are SNHLY and FYNNEI. The CDR3 loop spans 14 amino acids. The V gene end was trimmed by 7 bases and the J gene end by 1 base; junction bases not matched to a gene: 4. The gene calls are TRBV2 and TRBJ2-3; TRBD1 matches at 8 bases. The source material was peripheral blood. This sequence originates from a woman older than 75 with active or convalescent COVID-19. The CDR3 DNA is TGTGCCAGCAAAAACAGGGGGGGCACAGATACGCAGTATTTT. This gives the protein CASKNRGGTDTQYF.